This TCR beta chain was retrieved from a study of T cell changes during pregnancy in multiple sclerosis. This clone was counted a single time. V lost 2 bases to trimming and J lost 4 bases; unmatched junction nucleotides: 17. CDR3 length: 20 amino acids. Germline V gives CDR1 MGHRA, CDR2 YSYEKL. Here immunoSEQ multiplex PCR was the method, and the copy in TCRdb shows in-frame clones only, minus some. Among 65,000 to 90,000 clones, roughly 92% were seen once, and the ten largest hold about 2.5%. The chain joins TRBV4-1 to TRBJ2-1; 10 bases map to TRBD2. The source material was peripheral blood, sampled in the third trimester of pregnancy. The origin of this receptor is a female donor in good health, enrolled as a control in a pregnancy study. The CDR3 bases are TGCGCCAGCAGCCAACCAGTTAGACTAGCGGGCAGACCGCCATACAATGAGCAGTTCTTC. This sequence encodes CASSQPVRLAGRPPYNEQFF.